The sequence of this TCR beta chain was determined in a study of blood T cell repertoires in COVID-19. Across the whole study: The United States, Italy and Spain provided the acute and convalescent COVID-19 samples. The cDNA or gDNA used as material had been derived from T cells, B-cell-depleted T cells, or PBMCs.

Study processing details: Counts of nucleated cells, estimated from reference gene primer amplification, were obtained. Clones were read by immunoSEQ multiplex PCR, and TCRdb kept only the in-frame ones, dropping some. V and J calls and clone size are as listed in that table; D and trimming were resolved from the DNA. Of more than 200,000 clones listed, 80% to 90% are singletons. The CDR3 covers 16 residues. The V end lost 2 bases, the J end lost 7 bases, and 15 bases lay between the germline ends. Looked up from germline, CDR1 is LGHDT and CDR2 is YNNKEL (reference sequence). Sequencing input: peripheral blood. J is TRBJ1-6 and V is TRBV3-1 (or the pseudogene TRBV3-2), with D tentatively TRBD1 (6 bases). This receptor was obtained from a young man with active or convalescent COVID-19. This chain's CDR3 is CASSQWGGGLNSPLHF. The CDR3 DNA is TGTGCCAGCAGCCAATGGGGGGGCGGTTTAAATTCACCCCTCCACTTT.